The sample holds a few counts of the clone carrying this T cell receptor beta chain. Trimming took 6 bases from V and 1 from J; bases not matched to a gene: 9. Looked up from germline, CDR1 is DFQATT and CDR2 is SNEGSKA (reference sequence). This CDR3 region has 16 residues. Each CDR3 protein is one row after TCRdb ran MiXCR on the RT-PCR reads. Of almost 700,000 distinct CDR3 sequences in the sample, 14% are singletons; the top ten hold roughly 4%. The gene calls are TRBV20-1 and TRBJ2-6; 7 bases fit TRBD1. This sequence originates from a female donor in good health, serving as a healthy control. Specimen: memory CD4+ T cells from blood. CDR3 bases: TGCAGTGCCAGGGGACAGATACCTTCTGGGGCCAACGTCCTGACTTTC. Its translation is CSARGQIPSGANVLTF.